These T cell receptor beta chains were read from a single sample in a study of blood T cell repertoires in COVID-19. The data were produced by immunoSEQ multiplex PCR, yet TCRdb's version contains in-frame clones alone and is incomplete. This table has approximately 82,000 clones, almost 95% appearing once. The sample consisted of peripheral blood. The receptors originated from a woman aged 60-75 years with active COVID-19. Each CDR3 is given with its conserved first and last residue. D genes are given only for firm matches. Expanded clones get a size class; other rows say once, few or many, or leave the size out.

v_gene,d_gene,j_gene,abundance,CDR3aa,CDR3nt
TRBV24-1,.,TRBJ1-5,.,CATSDSSGGSNQPQHF,TGTGCCACCAGTGATTCCTCGGGGGGCAGCAATCAGCCCCAGCATTTT
TRBV11-1,TRBD1,TRBJ2-7,.,CASSLKGQGFSDEQYF,TGTGCCAGCAGCTTAAAGGGACAGGGGTTCAGCGACGAGCAGTACTTC
TRBV11-2,.,TRBJ2-5,once,CASRYRSQETQYF,TGTGCCAGCCGATACAGGAGTCAAGAGACCCAGTACTTC
TRBV19,TRBD1,TRBJ1-4,.,CASTLGQGYEKLFF,TGTGCCAGTACTCTGGGACAGGGGTATGAAAAACTGTTTTTT
TRBV30,TRBD2,TRBJ2-7,.,CAWRSGMISEQYF,TGTGCCTGGAGAAGCGGGATGATCTCCGAGCAGTACTTC
TRBV24-1,TRBD2,TRBJ2-1,.,CATSGSGTSGSNEQFF,TGTGCCACCAGCGGTTCCGGGACTAGCGGTTCCAATGAGCAGTTCTTC
TRBV13,.,TRBJ2-4,.,CASSIRRGGKNIQYF,TGTGCCAGCAGCATCCGTAGGGGGGGCAAAAACATTCAGTACTTC
TRBV28,.,TRBJ2-1,.,CASRRGDSSYNEQFF,TGTGCCAGCAGACGCGGGGACAGCTCCTACAATGAGCAGTTCTTC
TRBV12-3/TRBV12-4,.,TRBJ2-7,.,CASSLASGEQYF,TGTGCCAGCAGTTTAGCATCGGGCGAGCAGTACTTC
TRBV11-3,.,TRBJ2-7,.,CASSKRARVIDEQYF,TGTGCCAGCAGCAAGAGAGCCCGTGTTATCGACGAGCAGTACTTC
TRBV30,TRBD2,TRBJ2-2,once,CAWSVFSGGWNTGELFF,TGTGCCTGGAGTGTTTTCAGCGGGGGATGGAACACCGGGGAGCTGTTTTTT